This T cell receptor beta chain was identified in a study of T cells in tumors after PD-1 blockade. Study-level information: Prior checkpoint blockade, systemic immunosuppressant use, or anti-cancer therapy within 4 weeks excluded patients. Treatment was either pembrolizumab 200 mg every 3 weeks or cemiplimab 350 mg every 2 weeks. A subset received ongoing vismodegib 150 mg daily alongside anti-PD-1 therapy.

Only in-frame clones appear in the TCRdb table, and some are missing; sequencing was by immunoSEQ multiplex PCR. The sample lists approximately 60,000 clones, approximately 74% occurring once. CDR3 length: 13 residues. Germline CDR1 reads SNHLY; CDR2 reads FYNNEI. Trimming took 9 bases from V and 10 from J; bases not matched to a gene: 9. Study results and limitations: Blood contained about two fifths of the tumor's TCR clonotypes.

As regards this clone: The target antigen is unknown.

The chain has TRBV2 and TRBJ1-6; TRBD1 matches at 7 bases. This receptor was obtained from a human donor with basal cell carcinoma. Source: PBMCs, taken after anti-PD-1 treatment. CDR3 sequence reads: CASRTGSGSPLHF. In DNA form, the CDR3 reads TGTGCCAGTAGGACAGGTAGCGGATCACCCCTCCACTTT.